The TCR beta chain under discussion was sequenced for a study of blood T cell repertoires in COVID-19. In the study overall: The United States, Italy and Spain provided the acute and convalescent COVID-19 samples. T cells, B-cell-depleted T cells, or PBMCs supplied cDNA or gDNA.

This CDR3 region has 13 residues. From germline, CDR1 is SGDLS and CDR2 YYNGEE. V dropped 4 bases and J dropped 5 bases, with 12 bases sitting between them. Per the authors' pipeline: The assay estimated nucleated cells by amplifying reference gene primers. Clones were sequenced by immunoSEQ multiplex PCR, and TCRdb holds only the in-frame ones, with some missing. For V, J and clone size, that table is used; D and trimming come from the DNA. The table lists 250,000 or so clones, 75% to 85% of them singletons. Material: peripheral blood. J is TRBJ1-2 and V is TRBV9; D is unresolved. This TCR was recovered from a human donor in a cohort sampled during active COVID-19. The CDR3 DNA follows: TGTGCCAGCAGCCCTGACGGGAGTTATGGCTACACCTTC. This codes for CASSPDGSYGYTF. Full variable domain (outside the CDR3, taken from reference TRBV9 and TRBJ1-2): DSGVTQTPKHLITATGQRVTLRCSPRSGDLSVYWYQQSLDQGLQFLIQYYNGEERAKGNILERFSAQQFPDLHSELNLSSLELGDSALYFCASSPDGSYGYTFGSGTRLTVV.